Following are 23 T cell receptor beta chains from one sample sequenced in a study of identical twins. MiXCR, run by TCRdb on the 5' RACE reads, gives a single entry per CDR3 protein. The repertoire includes roughly 720,000 distinct CDR3 sequences, 18% of them detected once, and around 13% sits in the top ten. This sample was also put to use in a study of T cells expressing NK-cell markers.

Sequencing was carried out using PBMCs. The receptors originated from a woman under 30 in good health.

This clonotype was observed a handful of times. The rearrangement uses TRBV27 and TRBJ2-3; 7 positions agree with TRBD2. The CDR3 extends over 16 amino acids. CDR1 MNHEY and CDR2 SMNVEV come from the germline V gene (reference sequence). J lost 1 base, V lost 3 bases, and 7 bases had no gene match. This chain's CDR3 is CASSFSRLARTDTQYF. DNA of the CDR3: TGTGCCAGCAGTTTCTCTAGACTAGCTCGCACAGATACGCAGTATTTT.

This rearrangement joins TRBV24-1 to TRBJ2-1, with TRBD2 matching 7 bases. The CDR3 loop spans 15 amino acids. The J segment lost 7 bases and the V segment lost 7 bases, leaving 12 bases of the junction unmatched. Germline CDR1 reads KGHDR; CDR2 reads SFDVKD. This CDR3 reads CATSPTPGRGNEQFF. CDR3 DNA sequence: TGTGCCACCAGCCCAACTCCAGGGCGGGGGAATGAGCAGTTCTTC.

The chain joins TRBV15 to TRBJ2-3; TRBD1 agrees at 8 bases. The CDR3 covers 15 residues. V trimming: 1 base; J trimming: 5 bases; junction bases outside the gene matches: 5. The V gene's germline CDR1 is LNHNV and CDR2 YYDKDF (reference sequence). In DNA form, the CDR3 reads TGTGCCACCAGCAGAGGAGGACAGGGTGGAGATACGCAGTATTTT. Translated, it gives CATSRGGQGGDTQYF.

The chain couples TRBV6-2 or TRBV6-3 to TRBJ2-2; TRBD2 is a possible D gene (6 bases). Trimming removed 6 bases at V and 1 base at J, with 12 bases between. The V gene's germline CDR1 is MNHEY and CDR2 SVGEGT. The CDR3 consists of 15 residues. The CDR3 DNA reads TGTGCCAGCAGGACGGCGGGGCTGAACACCGGGGAGCTGTTTTTT. Translated: CASRTAGLNTGELFF.

This clonotype occurred a few times. The CDR3: CASSNRGDEKLFF. CDR3 nucleotides: TGCGCCAGCAGCAACAGGGGGGACGAAAAACTGTTTTTT. The chain links TRBV4-3 to TRBJ1-4; 8 nucleotides align to TRBD1. In germline, CDR1 is LGHNA, CDR2 YSLEER. Trimming cost V 5 bases and J 8 bases; bases outside gene matches: 4. This CDR3 has 13 amino acids.

This clonotype was seen repeatedly, ten times or more. The rearrangement uses TRBV12-3 or TRBV12-4 and TRBJ1-5; 7 bases map to TRBD1. V lost 5 bases to trimming and J lost 3 bases; unmatched junction nucleotides: 7. The CDR3 contains 15 residues. In nucleotides, the CDR3 is TGTGCCAGCAGTCAAGGACAGGCGATCAATCAGCCCCAGCATTTT. This sequence encodes CASSQGQAINQPQHF.

This clonotype was detected only a few times. CDR3: CATAQGHRRNEQFF. The CDR3 coding sequence is TGTGCCACCGCCCAGGGCCACAGGCGGAATGAGCAGTTCTTC. This sequence joins TRBV3-1 and TRBJ2-1, with a possible D match to TRBD1 (5 bases). This CDR3 is 14 amino acids long. The germline V gene encodes CDR1 LGHDT and CDR2 YNNKEL (reference sequence). Trimming pared 10 bases from V and 7 bases from J, leaving 20 bases between.

This clonotype was seen only a few times. The V gene is TRBV9, the J gene TRBJ2-5; the D call may be TRBD1 or TRBD2 (5 bases each). This CDR3 comprises 17 residues. V dropped 6 bases and J dropped 5 bases, with 26 bases sitting between them. Germline assignment: CDR1 SGDLS and CDR2 YYNGEE. CDR3 bases: TGTGCCAGCACTAATTCGGCCGGGGCCCCATGGGGGGAGACCCAGTACTTC. It encodes CASTNSAGAPWGETQYF. The whole variable domain, filled in from reference TRBV9 and TRBJ2-5, reads DSGVTQTPKHLITATGQRVTLRCSPRSGDLSVYWYQQSLDQGLQFLIQYYNGEERAKGNILERFSAQQFPDLHSELNLSSLELGDSALYFCASTNSAGAPWGETQYFGPGTRLLVL.

At least ten counts were recorded for this clonotype. For the CDR3, the DNA is TGTGCCAGCAGTTTCGGGACAGGTGGCTACACCTTC. As protein: CASSFGTGGYTF. This rearrangement joins TRBV12-3 or TRBV12-4 to TRBJ1-2, with 8 bases lining up with TRBD1. CDR3 length: 12 amino acids. Trimming cost V 3 bases and J 7 bases; bases outside gene matches: 1.

This clonotype appeared a few times. The chain uses TRBV11-2 and TRBJ2-3; 7 bases are a match to TRBD2. CDR1 is SGHAT, CDR2 FQNNGV, per germline. After removal of 2 bases from V and 6 bases from J, the junction contained 5 bases not matched to a gene. The CDR3 length is 14 residues. DNA for the CDR3: TGTGCCAGCAGCTTACTGCGGGAGAAGGATACGCAGTATTTT. Protein sequence: CASSLLREKDTQYF.

V usage is TRBV7-2 and J usage is TRBJ2-5; D is undetermined. This CDR3 comprises 14 residues. CDR1 and CDR2 from the germline V gene are SGHTA and FQGNSA. V was pared by 2 bases and J by 4 bases, with 11 bases between. The CDR3 here is CASSLKDAPETQYF. The CDR3 bases are TGTGCCAGCAGCTTAAAGGACGCTCCAGAGACCCAGTACTTC. The variable domain in full, with the rest retrieved from reference TRBV7-2 and TRBJ2-5, is GAGVSQSPSNKVTEKGKDVELRCDPISGHTALYWYRQSLGQGLEFLIYFQGNSAPDKSGLPSDRFSAERTGGSVSTLTIQRTQQEDSAVYLCASSLKDAPETQYFGPGTRLLVL.

The V call is TRBV7-8, the J call TRBJ2-3; D is perhaps TRBD1 or TRBD2 (5 bases each). The CDR3 runs to 15 residues. Germline CDR1 reads SGHVS; CDR2 reads FQNEAQ. Trimming left V 3 bases short and J 3 bases short, with 13 bases between. Written as DNA, the CDR3 is TGTGCCAGCAGCTTTTCCGGGGCCCGAACAGATACGCAGTATTTT. Protein product: CASSFSGARTDTQYF.

The chain carries TRBV24-1 and TRBJ2-3; D is unclear. In germline, CDR1 is KGHDR, CDR2 SFDVKD. The V and J ends lost 7 bases and 0 bases respectively, with 7 bases between them. CDR3 length equals 13 residues. This CDR3 reads CATSQGSTDTQYF. The CDR3 DNA follows: TGTGCCACCAGCCAAGGTAGCACAGATACGCAGTATTTT.

The V call is TRBV20-1, the J call TRBJ2-7; D remains unclear. Per germline, CDR1 DFQATT and CDR2 SNEGSKA (reference sequence). Trimming took 3 bases from V and 6 from J, leaving 12 bases between them. The CDR3 is 12 residues long. The CDR3 nucleotides are TGCAGTGCTAGTCGAGATGATTCCGAGCAGTACTTC. This encodes CSASRDDSEQYF.

This clonotype has ten or more counts. J is TRBJ2-1 and V is TRBV12-3 or TRBV12-4; possible D gene TRBD2, 6 bases. The V and J ends lost 6 bases and 2 bases respectively, with 11 bases between them. CDR3 length: 14 amino acids. CDR3: CASRGSGAYNEQFF. In DNA, the CDR3 is TGTGCCAGCAGGGGCTCGGGGGCCTACAATGAGCAGTTCTTC.

The table lists this clonotype with many counts. This chain joins TRBV6-1 and TRBJ2-1, with 10 positions matching TRBD2. Germline-derived CDR1 and CDR2 are MNHNS and SASEGT. The J segment lost 4 bases and the V segment lost 5 bases, leaving 2 bases of the junction unmatched. CDR3 length: 14 amino acids. CDR3 sequence reads: CASSQLAGYNEQFF. Here the CDR3 DNA reads TGTGCCAGCAGTCAACTAGCGGGGTACAATGAGCAGTTCTTC.

The chain recombines TRBV12-3 or TRBV12-4 with TRBJ2-4; TRBD2 matches at 14 bases. V dropped 3 bases and J dropped 2; count of bases not matched to a gene: 12. The CDR3 runs to 20 residues. The CDR3 region is CASSFLSTSGRAVTKNIQYF. Here the CDR3 DNA reads TGTGCCAGCAGTTTCCTTTCGACTAGCGGGAGGGCCGTAACCAAAAACATTCAGTACTTC.

As DNA, the CDR3 is TGTGCCACAGGGGCCGGCACTACCCAAGAGACCCAGTACTTC. Encoded protein: CATGAGTTQETQYF. The chain carries TRBV10-3 and TRBJ2-5, with D perhaps TRBD1 (6 bases). The CDR3 is made up of 14 amino acids. V lost 10 bases and J 1 base, leaving 16 bases between the germline ends. Germline V CDR1 and CDR2: ENHRY, SYGVKD.

This clonotype was observed a handful of times. The chain has TRBV7-2 and TRBJ1-2, with a tentative D call TRBD1 (5 bases). Between the trimmed V and J ends, which lost 5 bases and 3 bases, there was a span of 22 bases. The CDR3 has 17 amino acids. Germline values: CDR1 SGHTA, CDR2 FQGNSA. CDR3 in amino acids: CASSLGGSTPAYYGYTF. The CDR3 DNA is TGTGCCAGCAGCCTGGGGGGTTCCACGCCCGCTTACTATGGCTACACCTTC.

V gene TRBV10-1 combines with J gene TRBJ2-3; D gene uncertain. Trimming took 2 bases from V and 0 from J, leaving 6 bases between them. Germline CDR1 is WNHNN and CDR2 is SYGVQD (reference sequence). CDR3 length: 14 residues. CDR3 in amino acids: CASSEGRSTDTQYF. The DNA of the CDR3 is TGCGCCAGCAGTGAGGGCCGTAGCACAGATACGCAGTATTTT.

This clonotype was seen only a few times. V gene TRBV5-4 combines with J gene TRBJ2-3; D call uncertain. Germline V gene data show CDR1 as SGHNT and CDR2 as YYREEE (reference sequence). V was trimmed by 4 bases and J by 4 bases, leaving 16 bases between them. The CDR3 is 15 amino acids. DNA for the CDR3: TGTGCCAGCAGCCCCGGGCGATGGGTTGCAGATACGCAGTATTTT. Protein product: CASSPGRWVADTQYF.

The V gene is TRBV5-6, the J gene TRBJ2-5, with a tentative D call TRBD2 (6 bases). Germline CDR1 SGHDT, CDR2 YYEEEE. V was trimmed by 4 bases and J by 2 bases, leaving 12 bases between them. This CDR3 is built from 14 residues. The CDR3 is CASSRRARQETQYF. Here the CDR3 DNA reads TGTGCCAGCAGCCGGAGGGCTAGACAAGAGACCCAGTACTTC.

This clonotype was picked up a small number of times. V and J are TRBV15 and TRBJ1-1; D is possibly TRBD1 (5 bases). The V end lost 0 bases, the J end lost 7 bases, and 9 bases lay between the germline ends. CDR1 is LNHNV and CDR2 is YYDKDF in the germline V gene (reference sequence). This CDR3 is built from 13 residues. The CDR3 sequence is CATSREGHLEAFF. CDR3 bases: TGTGCCACCAGCAGAGAGGGGCACCTTGAAGCTTTCTTT.